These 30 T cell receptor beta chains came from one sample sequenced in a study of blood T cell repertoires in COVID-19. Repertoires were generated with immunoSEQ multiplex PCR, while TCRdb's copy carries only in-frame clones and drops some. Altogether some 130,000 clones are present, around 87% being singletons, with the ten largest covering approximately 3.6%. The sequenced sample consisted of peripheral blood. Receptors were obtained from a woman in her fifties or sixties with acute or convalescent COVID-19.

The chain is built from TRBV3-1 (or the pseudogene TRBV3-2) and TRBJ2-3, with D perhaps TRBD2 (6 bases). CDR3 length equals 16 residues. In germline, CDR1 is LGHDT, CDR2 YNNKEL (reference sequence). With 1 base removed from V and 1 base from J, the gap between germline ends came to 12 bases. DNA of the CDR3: TGTGCCAGCAGCCAAGGCTCCGGGAGTGGCACAGATACGCAGTATTTT. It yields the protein CASSQGSGSGTDTQYF.

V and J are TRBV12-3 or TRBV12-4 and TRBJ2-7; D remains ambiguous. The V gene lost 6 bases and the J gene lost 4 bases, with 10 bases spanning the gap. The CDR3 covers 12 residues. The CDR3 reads CASRQLVYEQYV. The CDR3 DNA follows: TGTGCCAGCAGACAGCTCGTGTACGAGCAGTACGTC.

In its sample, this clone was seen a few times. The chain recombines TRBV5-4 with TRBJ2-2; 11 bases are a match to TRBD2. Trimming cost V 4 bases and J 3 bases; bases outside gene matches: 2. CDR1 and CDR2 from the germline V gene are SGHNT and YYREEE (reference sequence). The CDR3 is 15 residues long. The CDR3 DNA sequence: TGTGCCAGCAGCACGGGACTAGCGGACACCGGGGAGCTGTTTTTT. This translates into CASSTGLADTGELFF.

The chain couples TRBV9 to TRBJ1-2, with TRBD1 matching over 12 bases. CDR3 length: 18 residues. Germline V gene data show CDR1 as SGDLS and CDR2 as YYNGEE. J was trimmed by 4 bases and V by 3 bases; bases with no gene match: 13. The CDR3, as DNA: TGTGCCAGCAGCGCGGCACCGGGACAGGGGGCTTCCCTCTATGGCTACACCTTC. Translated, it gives CASSAAPGQGASLYGYTF. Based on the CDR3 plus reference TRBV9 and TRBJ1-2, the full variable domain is DSGVTQTPKHLITATGQRVTLRCSPRSGDLSVYWYQQSLDQGLQFLIQYYNGEERAKGNILERFSAQQFPDLHSELNLSSLELGDSALYFCASSAAPGQGASLYGYTFGSGTRLTVV.

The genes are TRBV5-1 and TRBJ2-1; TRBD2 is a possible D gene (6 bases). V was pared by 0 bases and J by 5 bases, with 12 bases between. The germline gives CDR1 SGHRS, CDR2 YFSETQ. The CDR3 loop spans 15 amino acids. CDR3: CASSLGGTSNNEQFF. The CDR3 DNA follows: TGCGCCAGCAGCTTGGGCGGGACTTCGAACAATGAGCAGTTCTTC.

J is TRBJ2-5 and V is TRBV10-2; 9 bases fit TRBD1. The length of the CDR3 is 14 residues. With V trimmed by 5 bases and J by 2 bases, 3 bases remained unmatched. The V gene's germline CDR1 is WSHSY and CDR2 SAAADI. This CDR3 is CASSNRGLQETQYF. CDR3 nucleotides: TGCGCCAGCAGTAACAGGGGGCTTCAAGAGACCCAGTACTTC.

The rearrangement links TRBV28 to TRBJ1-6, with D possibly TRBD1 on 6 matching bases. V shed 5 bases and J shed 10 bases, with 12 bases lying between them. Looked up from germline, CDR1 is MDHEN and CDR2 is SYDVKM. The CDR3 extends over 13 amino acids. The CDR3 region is CASSPQGGSPLHF. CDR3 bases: TGTGCCAGCAGTCCACAGGGCGGATCACCCCTCCACTTT.

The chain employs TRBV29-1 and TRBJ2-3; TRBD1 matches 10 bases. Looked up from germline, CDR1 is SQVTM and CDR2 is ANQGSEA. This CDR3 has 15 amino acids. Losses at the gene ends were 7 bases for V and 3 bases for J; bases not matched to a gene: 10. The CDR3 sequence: CSASTGGSWTDTQYF. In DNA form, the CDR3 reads TGCAGCGCCTCGACAGGGGGCAGCTGGACAGATACGCAGTATTTT.

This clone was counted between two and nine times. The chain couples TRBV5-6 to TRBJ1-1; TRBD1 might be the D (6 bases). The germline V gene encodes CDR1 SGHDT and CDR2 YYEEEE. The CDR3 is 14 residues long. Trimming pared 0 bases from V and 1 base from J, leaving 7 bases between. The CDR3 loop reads CASSLEGGNTEAFF. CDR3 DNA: TGTGCCAGCAGCTTGGAAGGGGGGAACACTGAAGCTTTCTTT.

CDR3 bases: TGTGCCAGCAGCTCACCGGGACAGCCGAACACTGAAGCTTTCTTT. This sequence encodes CASSSPGQPNTEAFF. This rearrangement joins TRBV5-6 to TRBJ1-1; 7 nucleotides agree with TRBD1. This CDR3 spans 15 amino acids. V dropped 3 bases and J dropped 1; count of bases not matched to a gene: 6. Germline CDR1 reads SGHDT; CDR2 reads YYEEEE.

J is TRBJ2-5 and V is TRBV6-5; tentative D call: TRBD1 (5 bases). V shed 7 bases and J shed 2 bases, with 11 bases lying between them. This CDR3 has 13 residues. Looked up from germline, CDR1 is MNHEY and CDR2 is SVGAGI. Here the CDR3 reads CASKRQIQETQYF. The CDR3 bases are TGTGCCAGCAAGAGACAGATACAAGAGACCCAGTACTTC.

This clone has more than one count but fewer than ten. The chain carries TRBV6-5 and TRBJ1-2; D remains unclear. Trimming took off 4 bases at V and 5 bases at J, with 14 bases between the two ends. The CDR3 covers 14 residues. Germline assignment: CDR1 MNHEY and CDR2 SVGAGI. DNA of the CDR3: TGTGCCAGCAGTTCCGAGTGGGCGAATTATGGCTACACCTTC. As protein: CASSSEWANYGYTF.

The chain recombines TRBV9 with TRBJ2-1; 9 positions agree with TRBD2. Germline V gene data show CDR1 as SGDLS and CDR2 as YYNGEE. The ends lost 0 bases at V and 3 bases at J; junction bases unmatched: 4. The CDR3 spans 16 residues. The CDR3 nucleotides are TGTGCCAGCAGCGTAGGCTCTAGCGGGGTCTACAATGAGCAGTTCTTC. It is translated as CASSVGSSGVYNEQFF.

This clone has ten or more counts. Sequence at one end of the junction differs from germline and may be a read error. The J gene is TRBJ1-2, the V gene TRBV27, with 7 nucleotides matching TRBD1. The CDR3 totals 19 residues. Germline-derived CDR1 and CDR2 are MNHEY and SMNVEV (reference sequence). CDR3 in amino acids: CATSSRKLGTELSKLGYTF. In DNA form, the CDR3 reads TGTGCCACCAGTTCCCGGAAACTCGGGACAGAGCTGTCCAAATTGGGCTACACCTTC.

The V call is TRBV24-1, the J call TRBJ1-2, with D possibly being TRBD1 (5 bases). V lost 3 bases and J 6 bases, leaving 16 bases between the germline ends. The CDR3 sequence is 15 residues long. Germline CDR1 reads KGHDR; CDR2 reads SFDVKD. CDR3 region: CATSDVGRAADGYTF. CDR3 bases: TGTGCCACCAGTGATGTTGGCAGGGCGGCAGATGGCTACACCTTC.

The CDR3 loop reads CASSSTSGRIYEQYF. DNA for the CDR3: TGTGCCAGCAGTTCGACTAGCGGGAGAATCTACGAGCAGTACTTC. This sequence joins TRBV7-9 and TRBJ2-7; 12 positions match TRBD2. V lost 6 bases and J lost 3; bases outside the gene matches: 6. The CDR3 runs to 15 residues. Germline V gene lookup returns CDR1 SEHNR and CDR2 FQNEAQ (reference sequence).

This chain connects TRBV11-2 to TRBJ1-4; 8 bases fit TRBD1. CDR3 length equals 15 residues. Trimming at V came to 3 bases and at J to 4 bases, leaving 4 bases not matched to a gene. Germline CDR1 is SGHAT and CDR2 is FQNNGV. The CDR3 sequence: CASSFQGADNEKLFF. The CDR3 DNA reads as TGTGCCAGCAGCTTCCAGGGGGCTGATAATGAAAAACTGTTTTTT.

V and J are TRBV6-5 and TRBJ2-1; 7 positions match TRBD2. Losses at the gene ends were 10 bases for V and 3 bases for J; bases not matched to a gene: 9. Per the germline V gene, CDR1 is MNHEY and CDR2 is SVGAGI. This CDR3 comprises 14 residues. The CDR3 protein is CATIGGRGYNEQFF. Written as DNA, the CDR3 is TGTGCCACCATAGGCGGGAGAGGCTACAATGAGCAGTTCTTC.

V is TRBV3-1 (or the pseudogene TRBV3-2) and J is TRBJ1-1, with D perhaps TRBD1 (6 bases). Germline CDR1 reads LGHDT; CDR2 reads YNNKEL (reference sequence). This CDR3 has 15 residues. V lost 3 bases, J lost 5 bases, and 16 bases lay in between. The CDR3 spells CASSHSRGTRTEAFF. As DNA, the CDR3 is TGTGCCAGCAGCCACTCGAGGGGGACGAGAACTGAAGCTTTCTTT.

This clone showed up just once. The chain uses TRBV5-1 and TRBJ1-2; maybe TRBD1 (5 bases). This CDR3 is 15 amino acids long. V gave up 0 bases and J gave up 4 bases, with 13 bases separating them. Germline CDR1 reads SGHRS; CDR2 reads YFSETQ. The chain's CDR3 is CASSLEGREGYGYTF. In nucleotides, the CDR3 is TGCGCCAGCAGCTTGGAGGGCAGGGAGGGCTATGGCTACACCTTC.

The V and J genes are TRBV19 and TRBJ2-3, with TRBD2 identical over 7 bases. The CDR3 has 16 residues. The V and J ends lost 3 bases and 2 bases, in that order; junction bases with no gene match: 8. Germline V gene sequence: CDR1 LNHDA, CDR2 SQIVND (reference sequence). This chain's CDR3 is CASSIMPSGTTDTQYF. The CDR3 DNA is TGTGCCAGTAGTATCATGCCTAGCGGAACCACAGATACGCAGTATTTT.

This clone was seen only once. CDR3 sequence reads: CASIALGREFYEQYV. CDR3 coding DNA: TGTGCCAGCATCGCCCTCGGGCGGGAGTTCTACGAGCAGTACGTC. This chain connects TRBV21-1 to TRBJ2-7; the table gives TRBD2 as D, unverified against the DNA. TRBV21-1 is described as a pseudogene. CDR3 length: 15 residues.

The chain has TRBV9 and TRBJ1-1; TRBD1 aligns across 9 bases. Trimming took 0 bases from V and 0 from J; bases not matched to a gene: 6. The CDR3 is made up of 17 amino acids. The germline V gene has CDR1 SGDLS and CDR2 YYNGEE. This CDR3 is CASSVGDRVYMNTEAFF. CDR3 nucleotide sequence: TGTGCCAGCAGCGTAGGGGACAGGGTTTACATGAACACTGAAGCTTTCTTT.

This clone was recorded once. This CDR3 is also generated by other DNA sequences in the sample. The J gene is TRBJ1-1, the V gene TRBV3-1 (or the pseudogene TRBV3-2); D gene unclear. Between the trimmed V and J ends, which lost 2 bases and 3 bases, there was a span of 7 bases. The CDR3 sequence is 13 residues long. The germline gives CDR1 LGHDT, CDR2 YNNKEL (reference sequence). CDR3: CASSQTGYTEAFF. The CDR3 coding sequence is TGTGCCAGCAGCCAAACCGGGTACACTGAAGCTTTCTTT.

CDR3 DNA: TGTGCCAGCAGCTTAGCGGGTAATGAGCAGTTCTTC. It codes for CASSLAGNEQFF. V usage is TRBV11-2 and J usage is TRBJ2-1, with unresolved D. Germline V lookup: CDR1 SGHAT, CDR2 FQNNGV. Trimming took off 1 base at V and 7 bases at J, with 5 bases between the two ends. CDR3 length equals 12 residues.

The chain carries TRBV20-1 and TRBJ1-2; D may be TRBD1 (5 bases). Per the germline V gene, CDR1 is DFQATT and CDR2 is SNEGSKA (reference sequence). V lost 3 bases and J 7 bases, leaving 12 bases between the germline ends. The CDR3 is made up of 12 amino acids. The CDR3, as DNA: TGCAGTGCTAGTAGGGGATCCTCTGGCTACACCTTC. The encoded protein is CSASRGSSGYTF.

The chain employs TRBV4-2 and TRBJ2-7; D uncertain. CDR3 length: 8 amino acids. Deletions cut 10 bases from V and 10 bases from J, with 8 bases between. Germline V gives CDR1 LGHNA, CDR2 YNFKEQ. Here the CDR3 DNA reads TGTGCCATCCCGTCTCAGTACTTC. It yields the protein CAIPSQYF.

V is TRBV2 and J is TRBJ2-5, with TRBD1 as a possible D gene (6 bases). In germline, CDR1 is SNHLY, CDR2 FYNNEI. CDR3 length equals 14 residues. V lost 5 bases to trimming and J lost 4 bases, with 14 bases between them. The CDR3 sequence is CASSSQGNGETQYF. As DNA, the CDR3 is TGTGCCAGCAGTTCACAGGGAAACGGAGAGACCCAGTACTTC.

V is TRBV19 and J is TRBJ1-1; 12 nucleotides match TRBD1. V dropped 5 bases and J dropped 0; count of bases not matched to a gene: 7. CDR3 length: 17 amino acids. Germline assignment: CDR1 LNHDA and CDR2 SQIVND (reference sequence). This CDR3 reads CASSFPGQGALNTEAFF. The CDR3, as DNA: TGTGCCAGTAGTTTTCCGGGACAGGGGGCCTTGAACACTGAAGCTTTCTTT.

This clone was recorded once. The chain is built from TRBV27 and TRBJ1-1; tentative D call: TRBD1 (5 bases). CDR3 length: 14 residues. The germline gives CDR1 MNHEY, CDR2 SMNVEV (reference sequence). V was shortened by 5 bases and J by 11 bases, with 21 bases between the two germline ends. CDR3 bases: TGTGCCAGCAGTCCGCTTGGGGGGGGGATACTTGCTTTCTTT. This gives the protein CASSPLGGGILAFF.